The 15 T cell receptor beta chains presented below share a single source sample, sequenced in a study of chemoradiotherapy in HPV16-positive cancers. Assay: immunoSEQ multiplex PCR; the TCRdb copy retains only in-frame clones and omits some. The table includes about 21,000 clones, approximately 83% detected once. This specimen was blood, taken from a patient who underwent chemoradiotherapy. These receptors were taken from a human donor with HPV-associated anogenital cancer.

The chain combines TRBV4-1 with TRBJ1-6, with TRBD1 as a possible D gene (6 bases). The V and J ends lost 8 bases and 6 bases respectively, with 20 bases between them. This CDR3 comprises 16 residues. Germline-derived CDR1 and CDR2 are MGHRA and YSYEKL. This chain's CDR3 is CASQKTPGARNSPLHF. CDR3 DNA: TGCGCCAGCCAAAAGACCCCGGGGGCTCGTAATTCACCCCTCCACTTT.

This clone has more than one count but fewer than ten. The chain has TRBV5-6 and TRBJ2-7; no firm D call. The germline CDR1 and CDR2 sequences are SGHDT and YYEEEE. Trimming stripped 0 bases from V and 7 bases from J, with 8 bases between. The CDR3 sequence is 12 residues long. CDR3 sequence (DNA): TGTGCCAGCAGCTTGGATAACGGGGAGCAGTACTTC. Protein: CASSLDNGEQYF. Drawing the rest from reference TRBV5-6 and TRBJ2-7, the complete variable domain is DAGVTQSPTHLIKTRGQQVTLRCSPKSGHDTVSWYQQALGQGPQFIFQYYEEEERQRGNFPDRFSGHQFPNYSSELNVNALLLGDSALYLCASSLDNGEQYFGPGTRLTVT.

The chain employs TRBV7-9 and TRBJ1-4; 7 nucleotides agree with TRBD1. The CDR3 has 15 amino acids. CDR1 is SEHNR, CDR2 FQNEAQ, per germline (reference sequence). The junction had 10 bases not matched to a gene; V was cut back by 5 bases and J by 7 bases. The chain's CDR3 is CASSLGGRRAEKLFF. For the CDR3, the DNA is TGTGCCAGCAGCCTAGGGGGCCGCAGGGCTGAAAAACTGTTTTTT.

The V gene is TRBV4-1, the J gene TRBJ2-4; maybe TRBD1 (5 bases). Trimming shortened V by 1 base and J by 8 bases, and 12 bases separated the two germline ends. Germline CDR1 and CDR2: MGHRA and YSYEKL. This CDR3 is built from 14 residues. The CDR3: CASSQGPTVDIQYF. CDR3 DNA sequence: TGCGCCAGCAGCCAAGGCCCGACAGTGGACATTCAGTACTTC.

The chain couples TRBV7-3 to TRBJ2-1; 16 bases agree with TRBD2. Unmatched junction bases numbered 9, after V lost 5 bases and J lost 8 bases. Germline CDR1 SGHTA, CDR2 FQGTGA. CDR3 length equals 17 residues. CDR3 region: CASSPGTSGRALDEQFF. CDR3 coding DNA: TGTGCCAGCAGCCCCGGGACTAGCGGGAGGGCCCTCGATGAGCAGTTCTTC.

This clone was seen a single time. V is TRBV19 and J is TRBJ2-1, with D perhaps TRBD1 or TRBD2 (5 bases each). The V gene lost 6 bases and the J gene lost 5 bases, with 20 bases spanning the gap. Germline CDR1 LNHDA, CDR2 SQIVND (reference sequence). There are 16 residues in the CDR3. The CDR3 DNA follows: TGTGCCAGTAGCGGAGGAGGCTTTGGGGCCCACAATGAGCAGTTCTTC. Its translation: CASSGGGFGAHNEQFF.

The gene calls are TRBV19 and TRBJ2-3; 12 positions agree with TRBD2. Germline-derived CDR1 and CDR2 are LNHDA and SQIVND (reference sequence). The CDR3 totals 16 residues. Germline trimming cut 2 bases from V and 5 bases from J; bases unmatched to any gene: 5. CDR3 sequence (DNA): TGTGCCAGTAGTATAACTAGCGGGGGGATCGGAGATACGCAGTATTTT. Translating gives CASSITSGGIGDTQYF.

The chain recombines TRBV19 with TRBJ2-7, with D perhaps TRBD1 or TRBD2 (5 bases each). Deletions cut 4 bases from V and 0 bases from J, with 10 bases between. This CDR3 has 14 residues. Germline V gene data show CDR1 as LNHDA and CDR2 as SQIVND (reference sequence). The CDR3 here is CASSNRDGSYEQYF. Here the CDR3 DNA reads TGTGCCAGTAGTAACCGGGACGGCTCCTACGAGCAGTACTTC.

This chain links TRBV11-3 with TRBJ2-2; unclear D gene. CDR3 length: 14 residues. Trimming shortened V by 1 base and J by 0 bases, and 3 bases separated the two germline ends. Germline lookup yields CDR1 SGHNT and CDR2 YENEEA. The CDR3 sequence: CASSLGSNTGELFF. The CDR3 nucleotides are TGTGCCAGCAGCTTAGGTTCGAACACCGGGGAGCTGTTTTTT.

The chain is built from TRBV18 and TRBJ2-2; D remains ambiguous. The V gene lost 3 bases and the J gene lost 7 bases, with 9 bases spanning the gap. Germline V gene sequence: CDR1 KGHSH, CDR2 LQKENI. The CDR3 spans 13 residues. The CDR3 region has the DNA TGTGCCAGCTCACCGTTAGCTGACGGGGAGCTGTTTTTT. Its translation: CASSPLADGELFF.

V gene TRBV5-6 combines with J gene TRBJ2-7; D is possibly TRBD1 or TRBD2 (5 bases each). The germline gives CDR1 SGHDT, CDR2 YYEEEE. The CDR3 is made up of 15 amino acids. V gave up 7 bases and J gave up 2 bases, with 19 bases separating them. CDR3 sequence (DNA): TGTGCCAGCTCGAGATTTTCAGGGAGAACCTACGAGCAGTACTTC. It encodes CASSRFSGRTYEQYF.

This chain joins TRBV7-2 and TRBJ2-3; D is undetermined. Germline assignment: CDR1 SGHTA and CDR2 FQGNSA. Trimming took 2 bases from V and 3 from J, leaving 9 bases between them. This CDR3 is 14 amino acids long. The CDR3 DNA reads as TGTGCCAGCAGCTTAAGCCGGGCAACAGATACGCAGTATTTT. Translating it yields CASSLSRATDTQYF.

The CDR3 bases are TGTGCCAGTAGTACACAGTCCAATCAGCCCCAGCATTTT. Encoded protein: CASSTQSNQPQHF. V usage is TRBV19 and J usage is TRBJ1-5; D gene ambiguous. Trimming took 4 bases from V and 3 from J, leaving 7 bases between them. Germline assignment: CDR1 LNHDA and CDR2 SQIVND (reference sequence). CDR3 length equals 13 residues.

This chain uses TRBV28 with TRBJ1-5, with TRBD1 identical over 7 bases. This CDR3 comprises 14 residues. CDR1 MDHEN and CDR2 SYDVKM come from the germline V gene. V gave up 3 bases and J gave up 7 bases; unmatched junction bases: 6. CDR3 loop: CASSLQGGRQPQHF. The CDR3 bases are TGTGCCAGCAGTTTGCAGGGGGGGCGGCAGCCCCAGCATTTT. Complete variable domain (other parts from reference TRBV28 and TRBJ1-5): DVKVTQSSRYLVKRTGEKVFLECVQDMDHENMFWYRQDPGLGLRLIYFSYDVKMKEKGDIPEGYSVSREKKERFSLILESASTNQTSMYLCASSLQGGRQPQHFGDGTRLSIL.

The CDR3 loop reads CSVGALGGSTDTQYF. Here the CDR3 DNA reads TGCAGCGTTGGGGCCCTTGGGGGGTCAACAGATACGCAGTATTTT. V and J are TRBV29-1 and TRBJ2-3; D is possibly TRBD2 (6 bases). With 4 bases removed from V and 3 bases from J, the gap between germline ends came to 17 bases. Germline CDR1 and CDR2: SQVTM and ANQGSEA. CDR3 size: 15 residues.